Presented here are 30 T cell receptor beta chains from one specimen sequenced in a study of blood T cell repertoires in COVID-19. Profiling relied on immunoSEQ multiplex PCR, and the TCRdb table lists in-frame clones only, not all of them. The sample contains tens of thousands of clones, 89% of which appear only once. Sequences were obtained from peripheral blood. The receptors were gathered from a woman aged 55 to 70 with active COVID-19.

This chain uses TRBV5-1 with TRBJ1-1; no definite D call. The CDR3 totals 13 residues. Trimming cost V 5 bases and J 0 bases, with 8 bases left between them. CDR1 and CDR2 from the germline V gene are SGHRS and YFSETQ. CDR3: CASSPTMNTEAFF. The CDR3 region has the DNA TGCGCCAGCAGTCCCACAATGAACACTGAAGCTTTCTTT. The full variable domain, in which reference TRBV5-1 and TRBJ1-1 provide the parts outside the CDR3, is KAGVTQTPRYLIKTRGQQVTLSCSPISGHRSVSWYQQTPGQGLQFLFEYFSETQRNKGNFPGRFSGRQFSNSRSEMNVSTLELGDSALYLCASSPTMNTEAFFGQGTRLTVV.

The chain joins TRBV6-2 or TRBV6-3 to TRBJ1-6; D is ambiguous. Between the trimmed V and J ends, which lost 4 bases and 7 bases, there was a span of 14 bases. Per germline, CDR1 MNHEY and CDR2 SVGEGT. The CDR3 consists of 15 residues. The DNA of the CDR3 is TGTGCCAGCAGTTCGGCGTATCGGGGAAATTCACCCCTCCACTTT. Translated: CASSSAYRGNSPLHF.

The chain is built from TRBV18 and TRBJ1-5; 9 bases map to TRBD1. The CDR3 contains 14 residues. CDR1 and CDR2 (germline): KGHSH, LQKENI. J gave up 4 bases and V 3 bases, and 1 base lay outside the gene matches. Here the CDR3 DNA reads TGTGCCAGCTCACCGGGACAGGGAAATCAGCCCCAGCATTTT. This encodes CASSPGQGNQPQHF. The entire variable domain, with the rest obtained from reference TRBV18 and TRBJ1-5, is as follows: NAGVMQNPRHLVRRRGQEARLRCSPMKGHSHVYWYRQLPEEGLKFMVYLQKENIIDESGMPKERFSAEFPKEGPSILRIQQVVRGDSAAYFCASSPGQGNQPQHFGDGTRLSIL.

This chain joins TRBV3-1 (or the pseudogene TRBV3-2) and TRBJ2-5; TRBD2 matches at 8 bases. After removal of 2 bases from V and 5 bases from J, the junction contained 7 bases not matched to a gene. The CDR3 totals 15 residues. CDR1 and CDR2 from the germline V gene are LGHDT and YNNKEL (reference sequence). CDR3 protein: CASSQRTSWGETQYF. As DNA, the CDR3 is TGTGCCAGCAGCCAACGGACTAGCTGGGGGGAGACCCAGTACTTC.

The table lists this clone with a few counts. This chain connects TRBV7-9 to TRBJ1-5; D is possibly TRBD1 (5 bases). Trimming removed 5 bases from V and 0 bases from J, with 14 bases in between. Germline V gene data show CDR1 as SEHNR and CDR2 as FQNEAQ (reference sequence). The CDR3 sequence is 16 residues long. The CDR3 nucleotides are TGTGCCAGCAGCCCGTCGACAGCGATTAGCAATCAGCCCCAGCATTTT. Translating gives CASSPSTAISNQPQHF.

The chain employs TRBV30 and TRBJ1-1; D is unresolved. This CDR3 region has 14 residues. Germline CDR1 is GTSNPN and CDR2 is SVGIG (reference sequence). Trimming removed 0 bases at V and 3 bases at J, with 11 bases between. DNA for the CDR3: TGTGCCTGGAGTGTACTCGGAGGGTACACTGAAGCTTTCTTT. Residues: CAWSVLGGYTEAFF.

The chain carries TRBV6-5 and TRBJ1-1; TRBD1 matches 7 bases. V lost 6 bases and J lost 8; bases outside the gene matches: 12. This CDR3 is built from 14 residues. Per germline, CDR1 MNHEY and CDR2 SVGAGI. This chain's CDR3 is CASRLRDIRGEAFF. CDR3 bases: TGTGCCAGCAGGCTCCGGGACATCAGGGGGGAAGCTTTCTTT.

The genes are TRBV7-2 and TRBJ1-2, with a weak D call TRBD1 (5 bases). V gave up 1 base and J gave up 9 bases, with 9 bases separating them. The germline CDR1 and CDR2 sequences are SGHTA and FQGNSA. The CDR3 runs to 12 residues. The CDR3 sequence is CASSLVGGSYTF. Written as DNA, the CDR3 is TGTGCCAGCAGCTTAGTGGGGGGTAGCTACACCTTC.

The chain links TRBV12-3 or TRBV12-4 to TRBJ1-1; D remains ambiguous. V lost 4 bases and J 3 bases, leaving 9 bases between the germline ends. The CDR3 has 13 amino acids. CDR3 sequence: CASSSKEDTEAFF. The CDR3 DNA reads as TGTGCCAGCAGTTCGAAGGAGGACACTGAAGCTTTCTTT.

The V gene is TRBV12-5, the J gene TRBJ2-5; D unresolved. V was pared by 7 bases and J by 4 bases, with 16 bases between. Germline V gives CDR1 LGHNT, CDR2 FRNRAP. The CDR3 extends over 14 amino acids. CDR3 nucleotide sequence: TGTGCTAGTGCCTCGCCACCCAAGCCAGAGACCCAGTACTTC. Its translation: CASASPPKPETQYF.

The chain carries TRBV5-5 and TRBJ2-5; D not resolved. Germline CDR1 reads SGHKS; CDR2 reads YYEKEE (reference sequence). The CDR3 has 11 residues. Trimming took 2 bases from V and 4 from J, leaving 3 bases between them. CDR3 loop: CASSFLETQYF. DNA of the CDR3: TGTGCCAGCAGCTTCTTAGAGACCCAGTACTTC.

This sequence joins TRBV6-2 or TRBV6-3 and TRBJ1-1, with D possibly matching TRBD1 (6 bases). Germline CDR1 reads MNHEY; CDR2 reads SVGEGT. This CDR3 has 14 amino acids. Trimming removed 2 bases from V and 6 bases from J, with 13 bases in between. Here the CDR3 DNA reads TGTGCCAGCAGTTACGTGGGGGCGGGTGCTGAAGCTTTCTTT. It encodes CASSYVGAGAEAFF.

Only one count was recorded for this clone. V usage is TRBV28 and J usage is TRBJ1-2; D call uncertain. Germline CDR1 reads MDHEN; CDR2 reads SYDVKM. The CDR3 consists of 14 residues. V was cut by 3 bases and J by 11 bases, with 19 bases left in between. CDR3 sequence: CASSFISEPRMYTF. In DNA form, the CDR3 reads TGTGCCAGCAGTTTTATTTCCGAGCCTAGGATGTACACCTTC.

The chain has TRBV2 and TRBJ1-2, with 8 nucleotides matching TRBD1. The ends lost 9 bases at V and 5 bases at J; junction bases unmatched: 11. Germline V CDR1 and CDR2: SNHLY, FYNNEI. The CDR3 spans 14 residues. CDR3: CASLPGQALYGYTF. CDR3 nucleotides: TGTGCCAGTCTCCCGGGACAGGCTTTATATGGCTACACCTTC. Complete variable domain (other parts from reference TRBV2 and TRBJ1-2): EPEVTQTPSHQVTQMGQEVILRCVPISNHLYFYWYRQILGQKVEFLVSFYNNEISEKSEIFDDQFSVERPDGSNFTLKIRSTKLEDSAMYFCASLPGQALYGYTFGSGTRLTVV.

In DNA, the CDR3 is TGTGCCAGCAGCTCCAGGGGTTCCTACGAGCAGTACTTC. Translated, it gives CASSSRGSYEQYF. The chain links TRBV11-2 to TRBJ2-7; a possible D gene is TRBD1 (6 bases). Trimming removed 4 bases from V and 1 base from J, with 8 bases in between. Germline V gene data show CDR1 as SGHAT and CDR2 as FQNNGV. The CDR3 runs to 13 residues.

The chain carries TRBV30 and TRBJ1-1; no clear D gene. V lost 8 bases, J lost 3 bases, and 10 bases lay in between. Germline V lookup: CDR1 GTSNPN, CDR2 SVGIG (reference sequence). The CDR3 has 11 residues. As DNA, the CDR3 is TGTGCCCGTCGCAGGTACACTGAAGCTTTCTTT. It is translated as CARRRYTEAFF.

DNA of the CDR3: TGTGCCAGCAGTTCAGGACAGCTCAATTCACCCCTCCACTTT. It encodes CASSSGQLNSPLHF. The chain links TRBV7-9 to TRBJ1-6; D possibly corresponds to TRBD1 (6 bases). Germline CDR1 SEHNR, CDR2 FQNEAQ (reference sequence). V was shortened by 6 bases and J by 7 bases, with 13 bases between the two germline ends. CDR3 length: 14 residues.

The chain links TRBV5-4 to TRBJ1-5, with D maybe TRBD1 (6 bases). The length of the CDR3 is 12 residues. In germline, CDR1 is SGHNT, CDR2 YYREEE (reference sequence). V was clipped by 4 bases and J by 7 bases, with 9 bases between them. The DNA for the CDR3 is TGTGCCAGCAGCCTCAGGGGCCAGCCCCAGCATTTT. It specifies CASSLRGQPQHF.

The chain couples TRBV6-6 to TRBJ1-3, with D perhaps matching TRBD1 (6 bases). The CDR3 contains 11 residues. The V end was cut by 10 bases, the J end by 4 bases, with 8 bases between. CDR1 MNHNY and CDR2 SVGAGI come from the germline V gene (reference sequence). The CDR3 bases are TGTGCCACAGGGGAGGGAAACACCATATATTTT. It encodes CATGEGNTIYF.

The chain has TRBV6-5 and TRBJ2-5; tentative D call: TRBD1 (5 bases). The CDR3 runs 14 residues. Germline CDR1 MNHEY, CDR2 SVGAGI. The ends were cut back, 7 bases at V and 5 bases at J, with 17 bases in the middle. CDR3 DNA sequence: TGTGCCAGCAAGGGGAACGGGCGGCGGGAGACCCAGTACTTC. Translated, it gives CASKGNGRRETQYF.

This chain links TRBV5-1 with TRBJ2-7; TRBD1 matches 9 bases. The closer fit of TRBJ2-1 to the DNA end suggests the J call may be wrong. Per the germline V gene, CDR1 is SGHRS and CDR2 is YFSETQ. The CDR3 has 13 amino acids. CDR3 in amino acids: CASSTGQGLMQFF. The CDR3, as DNA: TGCGCCAGCAGCACGGGACAGGGACTTATGCAGTTCTTC.

The genes are TRBV15 and TRBJ1-6, with D perhaps matching TRBD1 (6 bases). The CDR3 is 15 amino acids. Germline CDR1 reads LNHNV; CDR2 reads YYDKDF (reference sequence). Trimming removed 3 bases from V and 4 bases from J, with 10 bases in between. Written as DNA, the CDR3 is TGTGCCACCAGCAGCCCGACAGGTTATAATTCACCCCTCCACTTT. This sequence encodes CATSSPTGYNSPLHF.

The gene calls are TRBV3-1 (or the pseudogene TRBV3-2) and TRBJ2-1; 7 bases match TRBD2. There are 15 residues in the CDR3. Germline-derived CDR1 and CDR2 are LGHDT and YNNKEL (reference sequence). Trimming cost V 6 bases and J 4 bases; bases outside gene matches: 9. The CDR3 DNA reads TGTGCCAGCAGTCAGACCGGGACTAAATACAATGAGCAGTTCTTC. Protein: CASSQTGTKYNEQFF.

The chain links TRBV6-1 to TRBJ2-7, with 7 nucleotides matching TRBD1. The V and J ends lost 9 bases and 4 bases, in that order; junction bases with no gene match: 12. The CDR3 runs 14 residues. Germline V gene lookup returns CDR1 MNHNS and CDR2 SASEGT. The CDR3 loop reads CASRGRGIWYEQYF. The CDR3 coding sequence is TGTGCCAGTAGGGGCAGGGGGATTTGGTACGAGCAGTACTTC.

The genes are TRBV7-3 and TRBJ1-1, with D uncertain. V was cut by 4 bases and J by 1 base, with 7 bases left in between. CDR3 length equals 13 residues. CDR1 SGHTA and CDR2 FQGTGA come from the germline V gene. The CDR3 bases are TGTGCCAGCAGCTCGCAGGCGAACACTGAAGCTTTCTTT. Its protein product is CASSSQANTEAFF.

Only a few counts were recorded for this clone. The J gene is TRBJ2-2, the V gene TRBV11-2, with TRBD2 matching 7 bases. The ends lost 5 bases at V and 0 bases at J; junction bases unmatched: 6. CDR1 is SGHAT and CDR2 is FQNNGV in the germline V gene. The CDR3 sequence is 16 residues long. The CDR3 coding sequence is TGTGCCAGCAGCCAATTTCGGGGGGCGAACACCGGGGAGCTGTTTTTT. Translated: CASSQFRGANTGELFF.

This clone is large by share. This rearrangement joins TRBV29-1 to TRBJ2-5; D is perhaps TRBD2 (6 bases). Trimming took 3 bases from V and 1 from J, leaving 12 bases between them. The germline gives CDR1 SQVTM, CDR2 ANQGSEA. The CDR3 has 14 amino acids. CDR3 region: CSVDPGGTQETQYF. In nucleotides, the CDR3 is TGCAGCGTTGACCCTGGGGGGACCCAAGAGACCCAGTACTTC.

The gene calls are TRBV3-1 (or the pseudogene TRBV3-2) and TRBJ2-2, with D maybe TRBD2 (6 bases). Trimming took off 6 bases at V and 6 bases at J, with 8 bases between the two ends. There are 12 residues in the CDR3. Germline V gene lookup returns CDR1 LGHDT and CDR2 YNNKEL (reference sequence). CDR3 sequence reads: CASRLAAGELFF. DNA for the CDR3: TGTGCCAGCAGACTAGCAGCCGGGGAGCTGTTTTTT.

The J gene is TRBJ2-3, the V gene TRBV5-1, with a tentative D call TRBD1 (5 bases). Per the germline V gene, CDR1 is SGHRS and CDR2 is YFSETQ. The CDR3 totals 14 residues. V lost 4 bases to trimming and J lost 1 base, with 10 bases between them. CDR3 amino acids: CASSKDTGTDTQYF. CDR3 sequence (DNA): TGCGCCAGCAGCAAGGACACAGGCACAGATACGCAGTATTTT.

The chain recombines TRBV2 with TRBJ1-6; a weak D match, TRBD1 (5 bases). Trimming took 2 bases from V and 7 from J, leaving 12 bases between them. This CDR3 comprises 15 residues. Looked up from germline, CDR1 is SNHLY and CDR2 is FYNNEI. CDR3 sequence: CASSEQGGVNSPLHF. CDR3 in DNA: TGTGCCAGCAGTGAACAGGGAGGAGTGAATTCACCCCTCCACTTT.